These T cell receptor beta chains were read from a single sample in a study of T cell responses to AZD1222 COVID-19 vaccine. Some clones are missing from TCRdb's copy, which holds only in-frame ones; the method was immunoSEQ multiplex PCR. The listing records 150,000 or so clones. The sequencing sample was made of peripheral blood. These receptors originate from an adult in good health. Each CDR3 is given with its conserved first and last residue. D genes are given only for firm matches.

v_call	j_call	d_call	cdr3_nt	cdr3_aa
TRBV6-5	TRBJ1-4	TRBD1	TGTGCCAGCAGTTACTCGAGGGGGCTAAGTGAAAAACTGTTTTTT	CASSYSRGLSEKLFF
TRBV18	TRBJ2-7	TRBD1	TGTGCCAGCTCACGGACAGGGGAGTGGTACGAGCAGTACTTC	CASSRTGEWYEQYF
TRBV28	TRBJ2-7	.	TGTGCCAGCAGTTTAAGTGGGGTCACGGGTTACGAGCAGTACTTC	CASSLSGVTGYEQYF
TRBV5-1	TRBJ1-5	.	TGCGCCAGCAGCCCGACCCCTGAGAGCACCAATCAGCCCCAGCATTTT	CASSPTPESTNQPQHF
TRBV19	TRBJ2-2	TRBD1	TGTGCCAGTAGGGATTGGACAGGGAAAAACACCGGGGAGCTGTTTTTT	CASRDWTGKNTGELFF
TRBV12-5	TRBJ2-2	.	TGTGCTAGTGGTTTGGGGGGGGACAGAAGACCGAACACCGGGGAGCTGTTTTTT	CASGLGGDRRPNTGELFF
TRBV7-2	TRBJ2-7	.	TGTGCCAGCAAGGTCGAGAGACAAACCTCCTACGAGCAGTACTTC	CASKVERQTSYEQYF
TRBV9	TRBJ2-2	TRBD1	TGTGCCAGCAGCGTACGGACAGGGGGAACCGGGGAGCTGTTTTTT	CASSVRTGGTGELFF
TRBV24-1	TRBJ2-5	TRBD1	TGTGCCACCAGTGATCTGGACAGGGGAGGTGCGGAGACCCAGTACTTC	CATSDLDRGGAETQYF
TRBV5-5	TRBJ2-2	TRBD2	TGTGCCAGCAGCCAGCGGGGGACCTCGACTAACACCGGGGAGCTGTTTTTT	CASSQRGTSTNTGELFF
TRBV4-3	TRBJ1-1	TRBD1	TGCGCCAGCAGCCAGCACGACAGGGGATACACTGAAGCTTTCTTT	CASSQHDRGYTEAFF
TRBV27	TRBJ2-1	TRBD2	TGTGCCAGCAGTTTAATACTAGCGGGGACCTACAATGAGCAGTTCTTC	CASSLILAGTYNEQFF
TRBV6-5	TRBJ1-6	.	TGTGCCAGCAGGAGGGAGGCAGGGAATTCACCCCTCCACTTT	CASRREAGNSPLHF
TRBV28	TRBJ1-3	.	TGTGCCAGCAGTTTACTGGGGACGGGCCGAAACACCATATATTTT	CASSLLGTGRNTIYF
TRBV6-5	TRBJ1-5	.	TGTGCCAGCAGACGGACAGACCCCAATCAGCCCCAGCATTTT	CASRRTDPNQPQHF
TRBV12-5	TRBJ1-1	.	TGTGCTAGTGGTTTGGGTGGGGCTGCGTCTGAAGCTTTCTTT	CASGLGGAASEAFF
TRBV19	TRBJ1-2	.	TGTGCCAGTAGTGCGACCAGGAGATCCTATGGCTACACCTTC	CASSATRRSYGYTF
TRBV5-1	TRBJ1-1	.	TGCGCCAGCAGCGATGGACTGACACGCATGAACACTGAAGCTTTCTTT	CASSDGLTRMNTEAFF
TRBV2	TRBJ1-1	.	TGTGCCAGCTTGAAGGATGGGGCTTTCTTT	CASLKDGAFF
TRBV28	TRBJ1-1	.	TGTGCCAGCAAGCTGGGGGCTAACACTGAAGCTTTCTTT	CASKLGANTEAFF